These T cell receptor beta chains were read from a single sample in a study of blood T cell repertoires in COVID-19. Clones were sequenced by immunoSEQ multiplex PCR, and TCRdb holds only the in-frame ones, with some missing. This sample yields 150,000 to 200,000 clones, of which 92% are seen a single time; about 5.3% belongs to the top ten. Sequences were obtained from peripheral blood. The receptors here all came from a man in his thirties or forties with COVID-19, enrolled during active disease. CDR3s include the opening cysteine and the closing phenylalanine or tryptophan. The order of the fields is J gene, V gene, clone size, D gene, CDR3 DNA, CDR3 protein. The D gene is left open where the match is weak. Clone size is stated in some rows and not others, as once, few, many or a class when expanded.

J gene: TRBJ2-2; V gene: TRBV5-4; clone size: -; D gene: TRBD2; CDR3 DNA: TGTGCCAGCAGCTTGTATGGTCTAGCGGGTAACACCGGGGAGCTGTTTTTT; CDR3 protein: CASSLYGLAGNTGELFF
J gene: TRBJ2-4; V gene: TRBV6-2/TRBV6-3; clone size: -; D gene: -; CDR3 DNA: TGTGCCAGCAGTTACACAGGTACCAAAAACATTCAGTACTTC; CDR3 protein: CASSYTGTKNIQYF
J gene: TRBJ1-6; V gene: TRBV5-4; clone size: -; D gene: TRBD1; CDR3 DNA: TGTGCCAGCAGCTCACAGGGGCCGATTGGCTCACCCCTCCACTTT; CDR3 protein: CASSSQGPIGSPLHF
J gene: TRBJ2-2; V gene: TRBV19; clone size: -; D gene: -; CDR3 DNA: TGTGCCAGTAGTATAGTTCCAGGGAACACCGGGGAGCTGTTTTTT; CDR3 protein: CASSIVPGNTGELFF
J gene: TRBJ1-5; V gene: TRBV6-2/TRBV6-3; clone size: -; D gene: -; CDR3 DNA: TGTGCCAGCAGTTACAAAGGGGATTTTCAGCCCCAGCATTTT; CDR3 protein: CASSYKGDFQPQHF
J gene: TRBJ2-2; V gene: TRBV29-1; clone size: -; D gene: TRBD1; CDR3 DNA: TGCAGCGTAACACAGGGGAGCGGGGAGCTGTTTTTT; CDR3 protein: CSVTQGSGELFF
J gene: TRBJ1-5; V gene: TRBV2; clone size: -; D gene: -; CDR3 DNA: TGTGCCAGCAGGCTATCAACAGGAAGACGTAGCAATCAGCCCCAGCATTTT; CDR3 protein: CASRLSTGRRSNQPQHF
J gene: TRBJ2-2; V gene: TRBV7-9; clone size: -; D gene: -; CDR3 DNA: TGTGCCAGTGAATCTAAAAACACCGGGGAGCTGTTTTTT; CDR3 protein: CASESKNTGELFF
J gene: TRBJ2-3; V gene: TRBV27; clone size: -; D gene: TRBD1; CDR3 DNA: TGTGCCAGCAGTTCCAGGGGGACGGCAGATACGCAGTATTTT; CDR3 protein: CASSSRGTADTQYF
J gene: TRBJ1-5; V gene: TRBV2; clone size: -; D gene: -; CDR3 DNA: TGTGCCAGCAGAATAGGGGGTCAGCCCCAGCATTTT; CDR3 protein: CASRIGGQPQHF
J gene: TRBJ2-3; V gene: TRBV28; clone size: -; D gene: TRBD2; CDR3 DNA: TGTGCCAGCAGTTTCATGAGGGGGTCGCGGGGGGACGCGCCCCCAGATACGCAGTATTTT; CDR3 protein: CASSFMRGSRGDAPPDTQYF
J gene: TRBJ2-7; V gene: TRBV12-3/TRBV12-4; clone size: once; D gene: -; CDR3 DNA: TGTGCCAGCAGTCGTGACACCTACGAGCAGTACTTC; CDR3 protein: CASSRDTYEQYF
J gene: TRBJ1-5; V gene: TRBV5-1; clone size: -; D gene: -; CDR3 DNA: TGCGCCAGCAGCTTGCGGCAGGGTGGGCAGCCCCAGCATTTT; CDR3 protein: CASSLRQGGQPQHF
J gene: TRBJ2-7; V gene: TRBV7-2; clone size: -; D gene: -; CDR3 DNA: TGTGCCAGCAGCTTAGCACGGAGCTACGAGCAGTACTTC; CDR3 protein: CASSLARSYEQYF
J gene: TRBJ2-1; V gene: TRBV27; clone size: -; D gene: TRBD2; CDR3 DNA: TGTGCCAGCAGTCCGCTATCTAGCGGGGCCCACAATGAGCAGTTCTTC; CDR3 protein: CASSPLSSGAHNEQFF
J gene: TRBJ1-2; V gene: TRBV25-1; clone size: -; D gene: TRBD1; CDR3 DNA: TGTGCCAGCAGCGAGACAGGGTCAAATGGCTACACCTTC; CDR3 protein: CASSETGSNGYTF
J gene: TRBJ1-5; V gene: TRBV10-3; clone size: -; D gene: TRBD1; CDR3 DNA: TGTGCCATCAGTCCGGGACAGGGGTCTAATAGCAATCAGCCCCAGCATTTT; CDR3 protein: CAISPGQGSNSNQPQHF
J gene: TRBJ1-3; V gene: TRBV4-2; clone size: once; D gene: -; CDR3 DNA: TGTGCCAGCAGCCAAGATAGAGCGAACTCTGGAAACACCATATATTTT; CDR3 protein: CASSQDRANSGNTIYF
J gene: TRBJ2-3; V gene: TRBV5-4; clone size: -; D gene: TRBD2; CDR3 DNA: TGTGCCAGCAGCTTGATAGCGGGGGGGTTCACAGATACGCAGTATTTT; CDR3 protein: CASSLIAGGFTDTQYF
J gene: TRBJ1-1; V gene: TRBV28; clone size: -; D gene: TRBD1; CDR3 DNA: TGTGCCAGCAGGGGGGACAGGGGAGTGGGCGCTGAAGCTTTCTTT; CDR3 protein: CASRGDRGVGAEAFF
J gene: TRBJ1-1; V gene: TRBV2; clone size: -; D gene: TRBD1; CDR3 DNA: TGTGCCAGCAGGGACTGGACAGGGTGGACTGAAGCTTTCTTT; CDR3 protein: CASRDWTGWTEAFF
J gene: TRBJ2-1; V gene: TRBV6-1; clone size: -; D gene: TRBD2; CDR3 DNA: TGTGCCAGCAGTGAGGAACTAGCGGCCTACAATGAGCAGTTCTTC; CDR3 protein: CASSEELAAYNEQFF
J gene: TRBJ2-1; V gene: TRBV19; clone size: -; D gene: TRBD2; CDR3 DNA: TGTGCCACCTCCCTAGCGGGAAGGTACAATGAGCAGTTCTTC; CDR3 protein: CATSLAGRYNEQFF
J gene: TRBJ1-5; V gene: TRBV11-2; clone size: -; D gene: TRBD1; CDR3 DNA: TGTGCCAGCAGCCCTAATGACAGGGGAATTCAGCCCCAGCATTTT; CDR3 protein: CASSPNDRGIQPQHF
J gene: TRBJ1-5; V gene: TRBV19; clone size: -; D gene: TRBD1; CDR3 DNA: TGTGCCAGTAGTATAGCCAGGGGGCCCAATCAGCCCCAGCATTTT; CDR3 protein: CASSIARGPNQPQHF
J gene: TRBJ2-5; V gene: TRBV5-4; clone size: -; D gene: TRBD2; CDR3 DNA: TGTGCCAGCCGACTCTGGGGGGGTCGAGCGGGAAACCAAGAGACCCAGTACTTC; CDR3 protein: CASRLWGGRAGNQETQYF
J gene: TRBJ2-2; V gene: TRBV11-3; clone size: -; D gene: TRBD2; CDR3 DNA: TGTGCCAGCAGCTTAGCCCCAGCGGGGGGGCTGAGCGGGGAGCTGTTTTTT; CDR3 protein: CASSLAPAGGLSGELFF
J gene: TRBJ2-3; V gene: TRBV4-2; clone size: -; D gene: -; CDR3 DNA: TGTGCCAGCAGCCCGCCAGGGGATACGCAGTATTTT; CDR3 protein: CASSPPGDTQYF
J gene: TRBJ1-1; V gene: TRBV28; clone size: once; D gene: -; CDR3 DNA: TGTGCCAGCAGTTTGCGAACTGAAGCTTTCTTT; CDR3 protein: CASSLRTEAFF